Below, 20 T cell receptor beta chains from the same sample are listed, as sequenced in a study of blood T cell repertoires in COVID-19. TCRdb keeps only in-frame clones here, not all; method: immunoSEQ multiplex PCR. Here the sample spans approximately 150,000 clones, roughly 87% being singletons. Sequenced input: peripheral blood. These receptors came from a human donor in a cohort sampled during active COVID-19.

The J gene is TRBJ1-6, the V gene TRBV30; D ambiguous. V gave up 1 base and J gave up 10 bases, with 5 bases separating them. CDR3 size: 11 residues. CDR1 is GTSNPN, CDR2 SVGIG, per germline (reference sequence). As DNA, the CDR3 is TGTGCCTGGAGTGCTGGCTCACCCCTCCACTTT. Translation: CAWSAGSPLHF.

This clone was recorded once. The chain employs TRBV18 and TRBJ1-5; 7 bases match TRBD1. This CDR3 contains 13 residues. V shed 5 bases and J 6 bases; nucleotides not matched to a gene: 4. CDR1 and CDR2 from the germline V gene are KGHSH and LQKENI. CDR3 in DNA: TGTGCCAGCTCAGACAGGGTTGGTCAGCCCCAGCATTTT. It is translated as CASSDRVGQPQHF.

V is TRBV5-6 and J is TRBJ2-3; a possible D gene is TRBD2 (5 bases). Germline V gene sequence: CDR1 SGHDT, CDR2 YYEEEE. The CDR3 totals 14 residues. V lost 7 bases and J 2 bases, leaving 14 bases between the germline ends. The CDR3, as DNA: TGTGCCAGCCGAGGACTCCGGGCCACAGATACGCAGTATTTT. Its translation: CASRGLRATDTQYF.

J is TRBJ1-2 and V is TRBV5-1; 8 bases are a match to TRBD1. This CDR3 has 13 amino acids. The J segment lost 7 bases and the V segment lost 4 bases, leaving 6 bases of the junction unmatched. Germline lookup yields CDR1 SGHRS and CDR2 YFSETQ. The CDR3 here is CASSVSGGSGYTF. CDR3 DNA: TGCGCCAGCAGCGTTTCAGGGGGCTCTGGCTACACCTTC.

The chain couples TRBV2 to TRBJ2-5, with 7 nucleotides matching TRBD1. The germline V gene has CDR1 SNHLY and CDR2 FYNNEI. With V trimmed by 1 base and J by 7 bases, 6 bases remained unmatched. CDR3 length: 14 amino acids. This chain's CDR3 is CASSEGGQTGTQYF. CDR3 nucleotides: TGTGCCAGCAGTGAAGGGGGACAGACAGGGACCCAGTACTTC.

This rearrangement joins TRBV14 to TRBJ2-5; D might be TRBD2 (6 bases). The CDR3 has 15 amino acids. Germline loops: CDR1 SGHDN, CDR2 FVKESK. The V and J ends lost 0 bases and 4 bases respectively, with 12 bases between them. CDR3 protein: CASSQDRLGRETQYF. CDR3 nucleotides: TGTGCCAGCAGCCAAGACCGACTAGGTCGAGAGACCCAGTACTTC.

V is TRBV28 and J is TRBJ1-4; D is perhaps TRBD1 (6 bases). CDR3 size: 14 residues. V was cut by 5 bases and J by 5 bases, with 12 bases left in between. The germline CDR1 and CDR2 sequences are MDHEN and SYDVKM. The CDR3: CASSLRRGNEKLFF. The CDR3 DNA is TGTGCCAGCAGTCTACGAAGGGGGAATGAAAAACTGTTTTTT.

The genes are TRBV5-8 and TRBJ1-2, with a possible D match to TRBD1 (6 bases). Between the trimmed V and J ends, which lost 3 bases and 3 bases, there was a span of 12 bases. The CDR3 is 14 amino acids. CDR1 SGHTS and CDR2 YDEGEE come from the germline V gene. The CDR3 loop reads CASSSTGFYYGYTF. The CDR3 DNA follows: TGTGCCAGCAGCTCGACAGGTTTTTACTATGGCTACACCTTC.

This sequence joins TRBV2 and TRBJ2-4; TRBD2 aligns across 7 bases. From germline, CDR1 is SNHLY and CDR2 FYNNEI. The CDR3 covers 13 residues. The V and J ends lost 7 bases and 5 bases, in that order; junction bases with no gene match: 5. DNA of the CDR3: TGTGCCAGCACGAGCGGGGTACAAAACATTCAGTACTTC. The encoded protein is CASTSGVQNIQYF.

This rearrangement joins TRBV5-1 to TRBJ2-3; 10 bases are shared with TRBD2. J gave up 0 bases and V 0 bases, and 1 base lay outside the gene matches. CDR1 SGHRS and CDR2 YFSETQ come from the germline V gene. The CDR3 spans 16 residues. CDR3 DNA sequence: TGCGCCAGCAGCTTGGATAGCGGGGGGAGCACAGATACGCAGTATTTT. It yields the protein CASSLDSGGSTDTQYF.

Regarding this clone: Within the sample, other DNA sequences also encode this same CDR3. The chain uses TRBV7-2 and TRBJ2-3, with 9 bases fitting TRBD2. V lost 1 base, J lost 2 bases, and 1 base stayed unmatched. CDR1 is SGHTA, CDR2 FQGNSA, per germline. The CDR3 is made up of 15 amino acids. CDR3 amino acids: CASSLGLADTDTQYF. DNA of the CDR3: TGTGCCAGCAGCTTAGGACTAGCGGACACAGATACGCAGTATTTT.

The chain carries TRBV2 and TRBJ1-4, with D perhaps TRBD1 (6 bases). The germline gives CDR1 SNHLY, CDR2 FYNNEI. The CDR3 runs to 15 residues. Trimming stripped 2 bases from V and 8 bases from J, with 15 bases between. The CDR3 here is CASSEQGSPGEKLFF. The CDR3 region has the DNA TGTGCCAGCAGTGAACAGGGGTCCCCCGGGGAAAAACTGTTTTTT.

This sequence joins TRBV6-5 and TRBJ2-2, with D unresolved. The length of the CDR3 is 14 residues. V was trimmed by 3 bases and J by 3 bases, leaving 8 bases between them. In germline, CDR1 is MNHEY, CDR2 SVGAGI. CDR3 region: CASSYGQYTGELFF. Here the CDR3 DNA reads TGTGCCAGCAGTTATGGGCAGTACACCGGGGAGCTGTTTTTT.

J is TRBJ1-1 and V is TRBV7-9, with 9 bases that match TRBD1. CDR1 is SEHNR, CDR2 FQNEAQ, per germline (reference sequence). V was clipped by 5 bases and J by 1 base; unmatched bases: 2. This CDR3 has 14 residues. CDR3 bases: TGTGCCAGCAGCGGGGACAGGGCGAACACTGAAGCTTTCTTT. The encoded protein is CASSGDRANTEAFF.

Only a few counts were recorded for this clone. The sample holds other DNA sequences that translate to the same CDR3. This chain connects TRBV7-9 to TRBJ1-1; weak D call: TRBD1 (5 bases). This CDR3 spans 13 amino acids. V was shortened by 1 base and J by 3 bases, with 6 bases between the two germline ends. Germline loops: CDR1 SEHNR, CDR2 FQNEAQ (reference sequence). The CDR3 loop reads CASSLEGDTEAFF. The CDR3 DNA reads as TGTGCCAGCAGCTTAGAAGGGGACACTGAAGCTTTCTTT.

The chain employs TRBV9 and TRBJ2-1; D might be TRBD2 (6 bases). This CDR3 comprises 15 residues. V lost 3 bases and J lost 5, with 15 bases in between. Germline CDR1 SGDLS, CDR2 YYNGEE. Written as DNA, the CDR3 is TGTGCCAGCAGCGGATTTGGGGGGAACCACAATGAGCAGTTCTTC. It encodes CASSGFGGNHNEQFF.

This chain's CDR3 is CASSVNRALDTQYF. As DNA, the CDR3 is TGTGCCAGTAGTGTGAACAGGGCCCTGGATACGCAGTATTTT. The rearrangement joins TRBV19 to TRBJ2-3; possible D gene TRBD1, 6 bases. The V end lost 5 bases, the J end lost 6 bases, and 15 bases lay between the germline ends. The length of the CDR3 is 14 residues. Germline V lookup: CDR1 LNHDA, CDR2 SQIVND (reference sequence).

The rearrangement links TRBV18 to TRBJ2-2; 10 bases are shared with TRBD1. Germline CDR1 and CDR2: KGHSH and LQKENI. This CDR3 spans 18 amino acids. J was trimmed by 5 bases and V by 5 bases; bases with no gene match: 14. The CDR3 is CASSARQGASSGTGELFF. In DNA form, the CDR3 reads TGTGCCAGCTCAGCGCGACAGGGGGCGTCCTCAGGGACCGGGGAGCTGTTTTTT.

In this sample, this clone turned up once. The CDR3 region has the DNA TGTGCCAGCAGCACAACGACAGGTGTCGATTTCGGGTATACGCAGTATTTT. This sequence encodes CASSTTTGVDFGYTQYF. The chain has TRBV5-5 and TRBJ2-3, with D possibly being TRBD1 (6 bases). V lost 4 bases and J lost 7, with 25 bases in between. The CDR3 totals 17 residues. Germline V gene lookup returns CDR1 SGHKS and CDR2 YYEKEE (reference sequence).

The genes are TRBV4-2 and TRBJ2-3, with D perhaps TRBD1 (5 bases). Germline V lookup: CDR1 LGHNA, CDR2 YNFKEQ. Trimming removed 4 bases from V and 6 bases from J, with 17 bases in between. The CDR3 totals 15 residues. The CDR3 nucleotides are TGTGCCAGCAGCCCCGAGTCCGGACAAGTGGATACGCAGTATTTT. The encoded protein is CASSPESGQVDTQYF.